The entry below gives a single TCR beta chain sequence along with its context. The record originates from a study of human T cells and chemical hapten exposure. Via MiXCR, TCRdb re-called the RACE reads, giving one row per CDR3 protein. This sample has tens of thousands of distinct CDR3 sequences, with under 12% found just once. The CDR3 covers 13 residues. V lost 4 bases and J lost 7, with 14 bases in between. Germline V gene lookup returns CDR1 GTSNPN and CDR2 SVGIG (reference sequence). Noted time point: patch test 1, 2 weeks after DPC sensitization. As to treatment: therapeutic diphenylcyclopropenone sensitization with weekly scalp DPC. Extraction of total RNA was performed on unfractionated whole blood.

V usage is TRBV30 and J usage is TRBJ2-1; D is perhaps TRBD2 (7 bases). This TCR was sampled from a man aged 35 to 55 with alopecia areata. Some clones in this sample may be carry-over from other donors' samples. Sequencing used whole blood, obtained in connection with sensitization to the hapten diphenylcyclopropenone (DPC). The CDR3 sequence is CAWNWGRGNEQFF. Written as DNA, the CDR3 is TGTGCCTGGAACTGGGGGCGGGGGAATGAGCAGTTCTTC.